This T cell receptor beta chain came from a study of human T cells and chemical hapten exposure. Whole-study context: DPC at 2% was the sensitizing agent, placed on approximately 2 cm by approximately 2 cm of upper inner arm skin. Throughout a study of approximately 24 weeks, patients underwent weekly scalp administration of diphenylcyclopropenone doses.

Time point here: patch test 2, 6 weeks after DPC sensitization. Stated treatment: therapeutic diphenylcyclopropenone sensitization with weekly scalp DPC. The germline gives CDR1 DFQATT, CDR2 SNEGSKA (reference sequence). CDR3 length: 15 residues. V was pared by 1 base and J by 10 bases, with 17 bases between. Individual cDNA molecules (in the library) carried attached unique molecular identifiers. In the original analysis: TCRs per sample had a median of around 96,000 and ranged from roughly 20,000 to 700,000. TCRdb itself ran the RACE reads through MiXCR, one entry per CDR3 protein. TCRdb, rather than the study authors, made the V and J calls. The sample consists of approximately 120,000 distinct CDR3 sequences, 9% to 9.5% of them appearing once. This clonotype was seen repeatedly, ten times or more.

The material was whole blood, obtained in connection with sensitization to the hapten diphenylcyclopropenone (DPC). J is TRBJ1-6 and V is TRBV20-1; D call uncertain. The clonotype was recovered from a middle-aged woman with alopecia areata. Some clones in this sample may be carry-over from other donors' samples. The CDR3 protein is CSARVVATPNSPLHF. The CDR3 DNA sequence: TGCAGTGCTAGAGTAGTGGCAACCCCCAACTCACCCCTCCACTTT.